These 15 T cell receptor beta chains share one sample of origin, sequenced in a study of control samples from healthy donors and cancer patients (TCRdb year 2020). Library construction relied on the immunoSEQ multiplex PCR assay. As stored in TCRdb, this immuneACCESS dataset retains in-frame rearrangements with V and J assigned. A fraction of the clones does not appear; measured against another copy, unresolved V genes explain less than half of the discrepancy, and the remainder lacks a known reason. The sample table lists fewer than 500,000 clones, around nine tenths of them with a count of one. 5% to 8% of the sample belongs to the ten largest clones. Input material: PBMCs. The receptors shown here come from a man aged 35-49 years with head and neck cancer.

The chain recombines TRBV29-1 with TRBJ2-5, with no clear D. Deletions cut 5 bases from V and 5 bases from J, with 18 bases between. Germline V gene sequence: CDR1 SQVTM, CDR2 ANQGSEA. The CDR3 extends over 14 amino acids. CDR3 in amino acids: CSVSVPSPRETQYF. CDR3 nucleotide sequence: TGCAGCGTTTCCGTCCCCTCCCCCAGGGAGACCCAGTACTTC.

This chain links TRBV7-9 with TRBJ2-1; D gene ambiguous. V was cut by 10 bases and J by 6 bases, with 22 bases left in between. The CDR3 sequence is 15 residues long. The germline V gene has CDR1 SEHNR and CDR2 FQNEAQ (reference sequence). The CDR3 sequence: CATSLRRDFSNEQFF. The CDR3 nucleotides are TGTGCCACCTCACTGCGGCGTGATTTCAGCAATGAGCAGTTCTTC.

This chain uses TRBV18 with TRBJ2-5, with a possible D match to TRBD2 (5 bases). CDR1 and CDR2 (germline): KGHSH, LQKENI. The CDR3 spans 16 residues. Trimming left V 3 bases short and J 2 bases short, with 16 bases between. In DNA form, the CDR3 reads TGTGCCAGCTCACCCCCCTGGGCAGCGGTACAAGAGACCCAGTACTTC. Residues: CASSPPWAAVQETQYF. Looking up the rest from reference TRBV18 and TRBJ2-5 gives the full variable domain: NAGVMQNPRHLVRRRGQEARLRCSPMKGHSHVYWYRQLPEEGLKFMVYLQKENIIDESGMPKERFSAEFPKEGPSILRIQQVVRGDSAAYFCASSPPWAAVQETQYFGPGTRLLVL.

CDR3 loop: CASSQDQWGQGSYEQYF. DNA of the CDR3: TGCGCCAGCAGCCAAGATCAGTGGGGACAGGGTTCCTACGAGCAGTACTTC. The chain combines TRBV4-1 with TRBJ2-7; 9 nucleotides align to TRBD1. V dropped 0 bases and J dropped 1; count of bases not matched to a gene: 7. Per the germline V gene, CDR1 is MGHRA and CDR2 is YSYEKL. The length of the CDR3 is 17 residues.

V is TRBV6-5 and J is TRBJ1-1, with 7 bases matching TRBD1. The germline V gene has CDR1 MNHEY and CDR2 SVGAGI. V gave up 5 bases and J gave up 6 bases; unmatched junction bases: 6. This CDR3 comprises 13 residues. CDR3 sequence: CASSRQGGSEAFF. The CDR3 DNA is TGTGCCAGCAGTCGACAGGGTGGTTCTGAAGCTTTCTTT.

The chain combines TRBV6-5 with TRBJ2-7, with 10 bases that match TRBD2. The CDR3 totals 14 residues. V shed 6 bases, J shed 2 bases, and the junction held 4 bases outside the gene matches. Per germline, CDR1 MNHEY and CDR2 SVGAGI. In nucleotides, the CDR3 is TGTGCCAGCAGGGGGACTAGCGTTACCTACGAGCAGTACTTC. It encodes CASRGTSVTYEQYF.

For the CDR3, the DNA is TGTGCCAGCAGCTTGGGACAGGGGGCTAACTATGGCTACACCTTC. Its translation is CASSLGQGANYGYTF. V and J are TRBV7-9 and TRBJ1-2; 11 positions match TRBD1. The CDR3 contains 15 residues. Germline V gene data show CDR1 as SEHNR and CDR2 as FQNEAQ (reference sequence). The V gene end was trimmed by 3 bases and the J gene end by 0 bases; junction bases not matched to a gene: 0.

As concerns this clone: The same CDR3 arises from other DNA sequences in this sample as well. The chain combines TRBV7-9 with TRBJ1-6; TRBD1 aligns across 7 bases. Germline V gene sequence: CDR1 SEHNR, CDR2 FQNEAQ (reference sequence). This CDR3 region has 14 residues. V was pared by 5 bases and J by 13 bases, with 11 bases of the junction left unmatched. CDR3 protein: CASSNPGQLSPLHF. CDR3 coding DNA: TGTGCCAGCAGCAATCCGGGACAGTTATCGCCCCTCCACTTT.

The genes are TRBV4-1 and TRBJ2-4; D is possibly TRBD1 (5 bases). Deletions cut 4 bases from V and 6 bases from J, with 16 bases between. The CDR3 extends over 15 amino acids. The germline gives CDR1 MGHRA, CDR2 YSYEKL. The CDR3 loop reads CASSLTTPQGNIQYF. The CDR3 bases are TGCGCCAGCAGCCTTACAACCCCGCAGGGAAACATTCAGTACTTC.

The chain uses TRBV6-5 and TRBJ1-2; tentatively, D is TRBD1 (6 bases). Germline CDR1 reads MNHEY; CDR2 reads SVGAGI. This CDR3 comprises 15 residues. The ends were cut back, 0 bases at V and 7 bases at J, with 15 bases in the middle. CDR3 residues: CASSYSIQGYGGYTF. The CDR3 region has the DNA TGTGCCAGCAGTTACTCGATTCAGGGGTACGGTGGCTACACCTTC.

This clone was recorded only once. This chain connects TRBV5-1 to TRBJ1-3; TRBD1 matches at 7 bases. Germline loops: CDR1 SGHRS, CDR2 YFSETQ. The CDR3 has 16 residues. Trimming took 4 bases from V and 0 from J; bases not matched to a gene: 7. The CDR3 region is CASSNVGQFSGNTIYF. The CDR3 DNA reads TGCGCCAGCAGCAACGTGGGACAGTTCTCTGGAAACACCATATATTTT.

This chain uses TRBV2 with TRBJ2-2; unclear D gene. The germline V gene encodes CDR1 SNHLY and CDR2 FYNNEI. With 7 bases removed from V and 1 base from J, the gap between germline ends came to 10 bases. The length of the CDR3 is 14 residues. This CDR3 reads CASMGTLNTGELFF. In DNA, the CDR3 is TGTGCCAGCATGGGCACTCTGAACACCGGGGAGCTGTTTTTT.

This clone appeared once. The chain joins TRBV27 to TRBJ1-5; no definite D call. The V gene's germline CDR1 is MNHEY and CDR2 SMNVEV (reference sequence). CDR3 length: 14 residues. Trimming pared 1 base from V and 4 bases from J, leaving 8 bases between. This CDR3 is CASSLWGVNQPQHF. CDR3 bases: TGTGCCAGCAGTTTATGGGGAGTTAATCAGCCCCAGCATTTT.

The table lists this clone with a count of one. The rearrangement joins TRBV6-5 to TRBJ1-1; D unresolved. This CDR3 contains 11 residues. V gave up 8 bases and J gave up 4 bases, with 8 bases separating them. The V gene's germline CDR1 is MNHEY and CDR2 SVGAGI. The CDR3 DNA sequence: TGTGCCAGCGGCCCCGGCACTGAAGCTTTCTTT. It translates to CASGPGTEAFF.

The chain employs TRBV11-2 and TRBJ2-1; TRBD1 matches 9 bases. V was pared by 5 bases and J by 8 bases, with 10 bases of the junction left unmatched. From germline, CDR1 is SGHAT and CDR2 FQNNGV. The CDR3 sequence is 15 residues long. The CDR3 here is CASSDIVQGAHEQFF. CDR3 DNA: TGTGCCAGCAGCGACATAGTACAGGGGGCACATGAGCAGTTCTTC.